This T cell receptor beta chain derives from a study of chemoradiotherapy in HPV16-positive cancers (dated by TCRdb to the early 2020s). Broadly, across the study: Functional T-cell assays on cells from two HPV16-positive patients defined candidate HPV-specific T-cell clones and common TCR motifs. Next, the candidate HPV-specific TCRs and motifs were followed in TCR repertoires from fewer than 100 patients with HPV-related cancers. The study asked whether T-cell immunity to the HPV oncoproteins E6 and E7 changes during chemoradiotherapy and whether this immunity affects survival. On the study overall, not on this receptor specifically: Expansion of candidate HPV-specific clones and E7-related TCR motifs was observed in the tumor microenvironment during treatment, whereas no such expansion was observed for non-HPV-specific T cells. The functional definition of HPV-specific T cells came from only a couple of HPV16-positive patients, and the survival association was reported for HPV16-positive patients. Among HPV16-positive patients, expansion of HPV-responsive T cells during chemoradiotherapy was associated with better recurrence-free survival.

V gives up 7 bases and J gives up 1 base, and the segment between their germline ends measures 8 bases. CDR1 LGHNT and CDR2 FRNRAP are derived from the germline V gene. Spanning cysteine to phenylalanine, the CDR3 consists of 12 amino acids. Kept here is only the CDR3 DNA, which spans 36 bases and is read in frame from base 1. Repertoires were sampled repeatedly over the course of chemoradiotherapy so that clonal expansion in the tumor microenvironment could be followed. This clone occurred a few times. No cognate antigen has been identified for it. No much larger clone is present one base from it, and per-base qualities are unavailable. Preparation of the library involved the immunoSEQ multiplex PCR assay. The clones in this table, taken by TCRdb from immuneACCESS, are in-frame only. Not every clone is retained; where verified, under half of the shortfall comes from an unresolved V gene, and the cause of the rest is unknown. The sample profile shows roughly 19,000 clones; approximately 89% of them were found once. The ten most abundant clones make up less than 2.5% of the sample.

The material was blood, obtained from a patient who underwent chemoradiotherapy. This TCR was sampled from a human donor with HPV-associated anogenital cancer. Recombination connected TRBV12-5 to TRBJ2-7, with the D gene not clear enough to name. This receptor has the CDR3 CASELGSYEQYF. The DNA sequence reads TGTGCTAGTGAGTTAGGGTCCTACGAGCAGTACTTC.